Listed below are T cell receptor beta chains from one sample, sequenced in a study of blood T cell repertoires in COVID-19. Method: immunoSEQ multiplex PCR; TCRdb's copy keeps in-frame clones and lacks some. Found here are about 150,000 clones, nearly 80% of them singletons; the top ten hold 11% to 15%. The material sequenced was peripheral blood. Receptors were obtained from a woman of 80 years or more with acute or convalescent COVID-19. Each CDR3 is given with its conserved first and last residue. The D gene is left open where the match is weak. Not every row has a clone size; where given, it reads once, few, many or a size class.

TRBV6-2/TRBV6-3	TRBJ2-2	TRBD2	once	TGTGCCAGCAGTTACTCGAACGGACTAGCGGGGAGGACCGGGGAGCTGTTTTTT	CASSYSNGLAGRTGELFF
TRBV5-1	TRBJ2-3	TRBD2	.	TGCGCCAGCAGCTGGGGTGCTAGCGGGGGGTCTAGCACAGATACGCAGTATTTT	CASSWGASGGSSTDTQYF
TRBV5-1	TRBJ1-5	.	.	TGCGCCAGCAGCTTGGAGGGGTATCAGCCCCAGCATTTT	CASSLEGYQPQHF
TRBV18	TRBJ2-4	TRBD2	.	TGTGCCAGCTCACCGGGACTAGCGGGAGCCAAAAACATTCAGTACTTC	CASSPGLAGAKNIQYF
TRBV7-9	TRBJ2-1	TRBD2	.	TGTGCCAGCAGCTCTAAAGCCGGACTAGCGGGGCCCCTCAACAATGAGCAGTTCTTC	CASSSKAGLAGPLNNEQFF
TRBV2	TRBJ2-7	TRBD1	.	TGTGCCAGCAGCGGGACAGGAAAACCCTACGAGCAGTACTTC	CASSGTGKPYEQYF
TRBV5-5	TRBJ2-7	.	.	TGTGCCAGCAGCTTTTCAGACTACGAGCAGTACTTC	CASSFSDYEQYF
TRBV18	TRBJ1-2	TRBD1	.	TGTGCCAGCTCACCAAGCAGGGGGGACTATGGCTACACCTTC	CASSPSRGDYGYTF
TRBV7-9	TRBJ1-1	.	.	TGTGCCAGCAGCCCTCGAGCCGTGAACACTGAAGCTTTCTTT	CASSPRAVNTEAFF
TRBV7-9	TRBJ2-5	TRBD1	.	TGTGCCAGCAGCTTAGCTGTAGGGGGCCTGGAGACCCAGTACTTC	CASSLAVGGLETQYF
TRBV19	TRBJ2-2	TRBD1	.	TGTGCCAGTAGCAGGGACAGGGAGCACACCGGGGAGCTGTTTTTT	CASSRDREHTGELFF
TRBV12-3/TRBV12-4	TRBJ2-1	TRBD2	.	TGTGCCAGCAGTTTAGCGGGAGGGGAGGAGTTCTTC	CASSLAGGEEFF
TRBV27	TRBJ2-1	TRBD2	.	TGTGCCAGCAGTGTACCTAGCGGGAGCTACAATGAGCAGTTCTTC	CASSVPSGSYNEQFF
TRBV19	TRBJ2-2	TRBD2	.	TGTGCCAGTAGTCGGACTAGCGGGAGGAGGGTTTACGGGAACACCGGGGAGCTGTTTTTT	CASSRTSGRRVYGNTGELFF
TRBV30	TRBJ1-3	TRBD1	.	TGTGCCTGGAGTCGAACCGGGACAGGGGGAAACACCATATATTTT	CAWSRTGTGGNTIYF
TRBV5-4	TRBJ2-1	.	once	TGTGCCAGCAGCTTGGCCGGGGTGGGGAGGGAGCAGTTCTTC	CASSLAGVGREQFF
TRBV18	TRBJ1-5	.	.	TGTGCCAGCTCACTGGACGGGACACCCAATCAGCCCCAGCATTTT	CASSLDGTPNQPQHF
TRBV25-1	TRBJ1-4	TRBD1	.	TGTGCCAGCAGTGACGGGACAGGGCGCGGGGGAACTAATGAAAAACTGTTTTTT	CASSDGTGRGGTNEKLFF
TRBV6-5	TRBJ2-7	TRBD2	.	TGTGCCAGCGGCCGGGAGGCTCTGATCTACGAGCAGTACTTC	CASGREALIYEQYF